One sample yielded the 5 T cell receptor beta chains listed below, sequenced in a study of blood T cells in healthy people across ages. It was with a sample-barcoded 5' primer and a J-beta primer mix that a second PCR of roughly 7 to 12 cycles was run. TCRdb reprocessed the 5' RACE reads via MiXCR and lists one record per CDR3 protein. Counted here are about 1.7 million distinct CDR3 sequences, 28% occurring once; the ten biggest clones make up 7.7%. The sample taken for sequencing was blood. Receptor source: a woman aged 25 to 45 in good health.

This clonotype was recorded at least ten times. The rearrangement uses TRBV7-2 and TRBJ2-1; D may correspond to TRBD1 or TRBD2 (5 bases each). The length of the CDR3 is 15 residues. Trimming shortened V by 5 bases and J by 7 bases, and 18 bases separated the two germline ends. CDR1 is SGHTA and CDR2 is FQGNSA in the germline V gene. CDR3 nucleotide sequence: TGTGCCAGCAGCACCGAGGGCGGGTCAGGGAATGAGCAGTTCTTC. It translates to CASSTEGGSGNEQFF. The complete variable domain, with remaining parts taken from reference TRBV7-2 and TRBJ2-1, reads GAGVSQSPSNKVTEKGKDVELRCDPISGHTALYWYRQSLGQGLEFLIYFQGNSAPDKSGLPSDRFSAERTGGSVSTLTIQRTQQEDSAVYLCASSTEGGSGNEQFFGPGTRLTVL.

In DNA form, the CDR3 reads TGCAGTGCTAGCTTCCGGGACAAAAAGATCTATGGCTACACCTTC. The encoded protein is CSASFRDKKIYGYTF. The V call is TRBV20-1, the J call TRBJ1-2, with D perhaps TRBD1 (6 bases). This CDR3 has 15 amino acids. Germline lookup yields CDR1 DFQATT and CDR2 SNEGSKA (reference sequence). Trimming stripped 3 bases from V and 4 bases from J, with 18 bases between.

This chain connects TRBV27 to TRBJ1-2; perhaps TRBD1 as D (5 bases). This CDR3 region has 14 residues. Germline V CDR1 and CDR2: MNHEY, SMNVEV (reference sequence). The V gene lost 6 bases and the J gene lost 4 bases, with 15 bases spanning the gap. As DNA, the CDR3 is TGTGCCAGCAGGGCCGGGGGGTCGGGCTATGGCTACACCTTC. Translating gives CASRAGGSGYGYTF.

This sequence joins TRBV10-3 and TRBJ2-3; D assignment may be TRBD1 or TRBD2 (6 bases each). Trimming removed 6 bases at V and 2 bases at J, with 18 bases between. The germline CDR1 and CDR2 sequences are ENHRY and SYGVKD. This CDR3 region has 16 residues. CDR3 amino acids: CAISPKGGLYTDTQYF. The CDR3 DNA sequence: TGTGCCATCAGCCCTAAGGGGGGCCTGTACACAGATACGCAGTATTTT.

This chain links TRBV7-6 with TRBJ2-1; D is tentatively TRBD1 or TRBD2 (5 bases each). Looked up from germline, CDR1 is SGHVS and CDR2 is FNYEAQ. The CDR3 has 15 residues. Trimming cost V 1 base and J 8 bases, with 15 bases left between them. CDR3 sequence: CASSLVSTGPDEQFF. The CDR3 nucleotides read TGTGCCAGCAGCTTAGTCAGTACGGGGCCCGATGAGCAGTTCTTC. The full variable domain, rest sourced from reference TRBV7-6 and TRBJ2-1, is GAGVSQSPRYKVTKRGQDVALRCDPISGHVSLYWYRQALGQGPEFLTYFNYEAQQDKSGLPNDRFSAERPEGSISTLTIQRTEQRDSAMYRCASSLVSTGPDEQFFGPGTRLTVL.